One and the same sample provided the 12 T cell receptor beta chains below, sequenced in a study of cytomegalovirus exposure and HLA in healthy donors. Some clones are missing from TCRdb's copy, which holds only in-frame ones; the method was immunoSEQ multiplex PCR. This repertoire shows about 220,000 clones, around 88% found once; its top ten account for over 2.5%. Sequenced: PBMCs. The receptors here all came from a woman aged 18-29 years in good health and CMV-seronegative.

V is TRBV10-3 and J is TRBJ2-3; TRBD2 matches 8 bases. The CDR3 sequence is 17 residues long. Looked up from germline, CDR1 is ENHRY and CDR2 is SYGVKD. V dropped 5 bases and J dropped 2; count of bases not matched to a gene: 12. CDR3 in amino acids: CAISPSGSGTVTDTQYF. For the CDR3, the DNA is TGTGCCATCAGTCCCAGTGGTAGCGGGACGGTCACAGATACGCAGTATTTT.

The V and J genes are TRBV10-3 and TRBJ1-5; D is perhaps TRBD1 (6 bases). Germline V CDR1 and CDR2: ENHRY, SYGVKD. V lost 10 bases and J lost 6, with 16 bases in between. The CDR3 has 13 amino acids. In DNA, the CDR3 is TGTGCCACCCTCTCAGGGGTGGGTCAGCCCCAGCATTTT. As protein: CATLSGVGQPQHF.

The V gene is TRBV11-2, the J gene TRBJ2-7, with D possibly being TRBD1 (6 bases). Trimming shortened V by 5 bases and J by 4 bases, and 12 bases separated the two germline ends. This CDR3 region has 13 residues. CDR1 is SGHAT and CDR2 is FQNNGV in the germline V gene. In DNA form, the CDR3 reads TGTGCCAGCAGCCTATACAGGGCTTACGAGCAGTACTTC. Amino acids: CASSLYRAYEQYF.

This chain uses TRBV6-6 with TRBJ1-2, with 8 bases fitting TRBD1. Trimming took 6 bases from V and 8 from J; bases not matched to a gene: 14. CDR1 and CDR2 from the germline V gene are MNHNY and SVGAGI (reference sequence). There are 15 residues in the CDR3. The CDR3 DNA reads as TGTGCCAGCAGCCTAGTAGGACAGGGATCGGGCGGCTACACCTTC. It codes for CASSLVGQGSGGYTF.

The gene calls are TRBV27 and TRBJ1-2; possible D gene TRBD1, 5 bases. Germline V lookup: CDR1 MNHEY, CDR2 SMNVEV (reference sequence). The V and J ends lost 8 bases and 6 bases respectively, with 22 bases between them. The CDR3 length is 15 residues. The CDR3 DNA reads TGTGCCAGCGCGCACGGCCTACGGCTAGGGGATGGCTACACCTTC. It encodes CASAHGLRLGDGYTF.

CDR3 loop: CASSFTGNTEAFF. Here the CDR3 DNA reads TGTGCCAGCAGCTTCACAGGGAACACTGAAGCTTTCTTT. V is TRBV11-2 and J is TRBJ1-1; weak D call: TRBD1 (5 bases). V was pared by 3 bases and J by 1 base, with 6 bases between. CDR3 length: 13 amino acids. Germline lookup yields CDR1 SGHAT and CDR2 FQNNGV.

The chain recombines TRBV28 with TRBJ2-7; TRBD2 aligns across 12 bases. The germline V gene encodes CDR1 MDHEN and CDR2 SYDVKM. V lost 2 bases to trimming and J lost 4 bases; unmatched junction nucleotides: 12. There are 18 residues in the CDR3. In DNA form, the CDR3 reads TGTGCCAGCAGTTTACGCCTAAACTCCGGGACTAGCGGGTACGAGCAGTACTTC. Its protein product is CASSLRLNSGTSGYEQYF.

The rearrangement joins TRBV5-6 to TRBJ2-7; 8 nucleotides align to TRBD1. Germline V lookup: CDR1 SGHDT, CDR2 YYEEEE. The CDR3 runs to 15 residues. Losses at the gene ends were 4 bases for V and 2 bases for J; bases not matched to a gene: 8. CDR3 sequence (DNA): TGTGCCAGCAGCCGCGACAGGGGTCGGACCTACGAGCAGTACTTC. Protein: CASSRDRGRTYEQYF. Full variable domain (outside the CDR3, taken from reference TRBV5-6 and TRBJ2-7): DAGVTQSPTHLIKTRGQQVTLRCSPKSGHDTVSWYQQALGQGPQFIFQYYEEEERQRGNFPDRFSGHQFPNYSSELNVNALLLGDSALYLCASSRDRGRTYEQYFGPGTRLTVT.

CDR3 region: CAWRYYGSGKNNEQFF. In DNA, the CDR3 is TGTGCCTGGAGGTATTACGGTTCAGGGAAAAACAATGAGCAGTTCTTC. The chain carries TRBV30 and TRBJ2-1; D perhaps matches TRBD1 (5 bases). Germline lookup yields CDR1 GTSNPN and CDR2 SVGIG (reference sequence). This CDR3 region has 16 residues. V lost 3 bases and J lost 5, with 20 bases in between.

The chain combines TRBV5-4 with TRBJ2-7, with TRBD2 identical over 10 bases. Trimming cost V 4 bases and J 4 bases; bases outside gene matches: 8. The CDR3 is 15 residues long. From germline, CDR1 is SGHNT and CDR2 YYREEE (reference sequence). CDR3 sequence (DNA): TGTGCCAGCAGCCCCCTCGGTAGCGGGAGGTACGAGCAGTACTTC. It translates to CASSPLGSGRYEQYF.

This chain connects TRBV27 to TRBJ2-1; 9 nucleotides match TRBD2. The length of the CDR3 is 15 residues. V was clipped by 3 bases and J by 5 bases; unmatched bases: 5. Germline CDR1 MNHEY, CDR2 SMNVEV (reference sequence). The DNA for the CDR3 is TGTGCCAGCAGTTTGGCGTTAGCGGGGGACAATGAGCAGTTCTTC. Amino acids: CASSLALAGDNEQFF.

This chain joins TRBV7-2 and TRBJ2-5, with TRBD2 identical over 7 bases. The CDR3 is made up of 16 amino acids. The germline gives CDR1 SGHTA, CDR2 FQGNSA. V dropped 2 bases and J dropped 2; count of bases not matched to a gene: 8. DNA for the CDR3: TGTGCCAGCAGCTTATTGCAGCGGGGAGTTCAAGAGACCCAGTACTTC. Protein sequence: CASSLLQRGVQETQYF.